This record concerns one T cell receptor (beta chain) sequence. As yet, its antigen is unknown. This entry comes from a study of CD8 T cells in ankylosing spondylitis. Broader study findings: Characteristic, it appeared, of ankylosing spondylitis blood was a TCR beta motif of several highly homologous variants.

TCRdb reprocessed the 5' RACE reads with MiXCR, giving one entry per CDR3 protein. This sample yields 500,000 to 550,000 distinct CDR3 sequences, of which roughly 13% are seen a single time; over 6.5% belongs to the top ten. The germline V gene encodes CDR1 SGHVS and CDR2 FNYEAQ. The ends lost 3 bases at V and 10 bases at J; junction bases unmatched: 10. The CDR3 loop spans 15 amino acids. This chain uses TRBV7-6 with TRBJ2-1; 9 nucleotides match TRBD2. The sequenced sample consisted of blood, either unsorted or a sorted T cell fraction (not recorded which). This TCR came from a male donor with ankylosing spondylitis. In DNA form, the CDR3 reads TGTGCCAGCAGCTTGTCTGACGGACTAGCGAAGGAGCAGTTCTTC. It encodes CASSLSDGLAKEQFF.